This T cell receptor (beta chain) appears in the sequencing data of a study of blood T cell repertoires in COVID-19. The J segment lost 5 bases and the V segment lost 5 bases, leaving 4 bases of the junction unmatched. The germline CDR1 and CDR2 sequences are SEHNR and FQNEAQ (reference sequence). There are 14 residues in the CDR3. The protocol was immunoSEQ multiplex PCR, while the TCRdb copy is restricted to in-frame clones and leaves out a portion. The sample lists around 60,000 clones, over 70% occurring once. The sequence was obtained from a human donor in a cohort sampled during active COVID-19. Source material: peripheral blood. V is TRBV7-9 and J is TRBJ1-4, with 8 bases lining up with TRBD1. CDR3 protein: CASSTGGGNEKLFF. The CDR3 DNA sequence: TGTGCCAGCAGCACAGGGGGTGGGAATGAAAAACTGTTTTTT.